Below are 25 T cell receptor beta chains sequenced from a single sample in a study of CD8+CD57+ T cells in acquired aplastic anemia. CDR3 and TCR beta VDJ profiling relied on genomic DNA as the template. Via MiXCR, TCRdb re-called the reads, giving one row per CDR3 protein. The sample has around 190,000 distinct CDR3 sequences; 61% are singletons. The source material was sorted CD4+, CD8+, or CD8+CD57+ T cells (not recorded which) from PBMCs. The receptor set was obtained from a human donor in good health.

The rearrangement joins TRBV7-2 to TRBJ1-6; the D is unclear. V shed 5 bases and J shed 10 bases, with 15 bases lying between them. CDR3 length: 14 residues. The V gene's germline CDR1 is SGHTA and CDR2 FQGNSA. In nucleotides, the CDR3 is TGTGCCAGCAGCCCCGATTTGGTAGAATCACCCCTCCACTTT. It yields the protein CASSPDLVESPLHF. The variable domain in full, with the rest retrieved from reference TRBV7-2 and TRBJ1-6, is GAGVSQSPSNKVTEKGKDVELRCDPISGHTALYWYRQSLGQGLEFLIYFQGNSAPDKSGLPSDRFSAERTGGSVSTLTIQRTQQEDSAVYLCASSPDLVESPLHFGNGTRLTVT.

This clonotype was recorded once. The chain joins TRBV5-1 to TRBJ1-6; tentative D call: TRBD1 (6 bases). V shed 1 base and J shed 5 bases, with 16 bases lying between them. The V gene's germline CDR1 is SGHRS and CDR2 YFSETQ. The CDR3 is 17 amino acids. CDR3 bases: TGCGCCAGCAGCTTGAGAGGGGGTGCCTCGGATAATTCACCCCTCCACTTT. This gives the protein CASSLRGGASDNSPLHF.

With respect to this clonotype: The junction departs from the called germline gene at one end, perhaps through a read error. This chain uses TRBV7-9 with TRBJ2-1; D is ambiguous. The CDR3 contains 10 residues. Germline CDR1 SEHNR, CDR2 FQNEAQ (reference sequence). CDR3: CASSVGEQSF. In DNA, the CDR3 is TGTGCCAGCAGTGTCGGCGAGCAGTCCTTC.

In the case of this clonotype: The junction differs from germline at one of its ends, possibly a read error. CDR3 in DNA: TGTGCCAGCAGGGGGACAGGGCCCTATGGCTACATCTTC. It codes for CASRGTGPYGYIF. The genes are TRBV9 and TRBJ1-2; the match to TRBD1 covers 9 bases. From germline, CDR1 is SGDLS and CDR2 YYNGEE. The CDR3 contains 13 residues.

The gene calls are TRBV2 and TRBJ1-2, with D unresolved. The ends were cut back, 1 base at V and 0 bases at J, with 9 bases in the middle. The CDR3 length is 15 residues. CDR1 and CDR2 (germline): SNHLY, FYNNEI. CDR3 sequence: CASSEVGRANYGYTF. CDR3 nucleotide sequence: TGTGCCAGCAGTGAAGTCGGCAGAGCTAACTATGGCTACACCTTC. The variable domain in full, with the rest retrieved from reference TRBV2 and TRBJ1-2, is EPEVTQTPSHQVTQMGQEVILRCVPISNHLYFYWYRQILGQKVEFLVSFYNNEISEKSEIFDDQFSVERPDGSNFTLKIRSTKLEDSAMYFCASSEVGRANYGYTFGSGTRLTVV.

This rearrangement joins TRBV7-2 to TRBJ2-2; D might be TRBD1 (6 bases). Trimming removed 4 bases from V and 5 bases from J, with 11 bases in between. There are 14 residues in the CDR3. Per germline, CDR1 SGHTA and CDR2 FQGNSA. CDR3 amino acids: CASSSRGGTGELFF. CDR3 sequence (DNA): TGTGCCAGCAGCTCCAGGGGTGGTACCGGGGAGCTGTTTTTT. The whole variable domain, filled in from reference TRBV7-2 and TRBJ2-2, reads GAGVSQSPSNKVTEKGKDVELRCDPISGHTALYWYRQSLGQGLEFLIYFQGNSAPDKSGLPSDRFSAERTGGSVSTLTIQRTQQEDSAVYLCASSSRGGTGELFFGEGSRLTVL.

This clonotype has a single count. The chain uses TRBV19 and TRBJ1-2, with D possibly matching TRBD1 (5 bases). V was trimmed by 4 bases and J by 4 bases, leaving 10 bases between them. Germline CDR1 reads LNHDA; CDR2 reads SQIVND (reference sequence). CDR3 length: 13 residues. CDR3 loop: CASSKGLSYGYTF. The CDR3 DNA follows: TGTGCCAGTAGTAAGGGACTGTCCTATGGCTACACCTTC. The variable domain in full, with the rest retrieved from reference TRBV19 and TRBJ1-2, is DGGITQSPKYLFRKEGQNVTLSCEQNLNHDAMYWYRQDPGQGLRLIYYSQIVNDFQKGDIAEGYSVSREKKESFPLTVTSAQKNPTAFYLCASSKGLSYGYTFGSGTRLTVV.

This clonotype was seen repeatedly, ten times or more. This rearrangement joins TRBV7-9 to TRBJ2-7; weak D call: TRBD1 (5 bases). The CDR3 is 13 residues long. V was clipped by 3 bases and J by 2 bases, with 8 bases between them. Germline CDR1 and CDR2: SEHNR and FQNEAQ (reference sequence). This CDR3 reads CASSLQGAYEQYF. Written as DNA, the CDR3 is TGTGCCAGCAGCTTGCAGGGTGCCTACGAGCAGTACTTC.

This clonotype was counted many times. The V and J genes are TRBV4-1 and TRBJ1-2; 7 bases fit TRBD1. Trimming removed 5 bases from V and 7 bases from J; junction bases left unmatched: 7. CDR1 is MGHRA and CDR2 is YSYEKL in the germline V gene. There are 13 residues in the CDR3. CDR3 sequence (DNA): TGCGCCAGCAGCGGTCAGGGGGAGCGTGGCTACACCTTC. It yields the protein CASSGQGERGYTF.

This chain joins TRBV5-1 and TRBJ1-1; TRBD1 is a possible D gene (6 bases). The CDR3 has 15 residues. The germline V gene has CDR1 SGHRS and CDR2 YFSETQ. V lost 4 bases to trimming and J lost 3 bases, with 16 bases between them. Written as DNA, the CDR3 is TGCGCCAGCAGCCCGGGACACGTAAAGGACACTGAAGCTTTCTTT. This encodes CASSPGHVKDTEAFF.

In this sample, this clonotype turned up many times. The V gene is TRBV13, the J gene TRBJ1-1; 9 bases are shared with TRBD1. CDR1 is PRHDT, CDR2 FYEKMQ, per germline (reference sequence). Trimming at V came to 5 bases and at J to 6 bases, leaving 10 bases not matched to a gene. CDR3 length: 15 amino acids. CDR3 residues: CASSRGQGIGAEAFF. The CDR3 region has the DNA TGTGCCAGCAGCCGAGGACAGGGGATTGGTGCTGAAGCTTTCTTT.

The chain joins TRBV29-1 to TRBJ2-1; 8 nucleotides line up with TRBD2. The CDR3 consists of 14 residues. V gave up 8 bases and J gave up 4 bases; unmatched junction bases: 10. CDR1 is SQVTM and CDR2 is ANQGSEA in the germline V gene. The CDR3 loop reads CSQEVAGNYNEQFF. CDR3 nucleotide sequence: TGCAGCCAAGAAGTAGCGGGGAATTACAATGAGCAGTTCTTC.

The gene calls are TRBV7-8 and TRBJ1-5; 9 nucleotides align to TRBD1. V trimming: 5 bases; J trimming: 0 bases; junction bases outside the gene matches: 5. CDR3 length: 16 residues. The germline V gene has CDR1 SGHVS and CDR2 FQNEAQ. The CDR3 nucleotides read TGTGCCAGCAGCGCGGGGACAGGGAATAGCAATCAGCCCCAGCATTTT. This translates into CASSAGTGNSNQPQHF.

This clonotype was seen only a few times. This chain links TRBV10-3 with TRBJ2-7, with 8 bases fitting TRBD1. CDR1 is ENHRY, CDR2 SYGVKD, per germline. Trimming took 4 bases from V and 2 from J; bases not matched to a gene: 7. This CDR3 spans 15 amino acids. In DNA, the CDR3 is TGTGCCATCAGTGGGCCTGGACAGGGAACCTACGAGCAGTACTTC. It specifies CAISGPGQGTYEQYF.

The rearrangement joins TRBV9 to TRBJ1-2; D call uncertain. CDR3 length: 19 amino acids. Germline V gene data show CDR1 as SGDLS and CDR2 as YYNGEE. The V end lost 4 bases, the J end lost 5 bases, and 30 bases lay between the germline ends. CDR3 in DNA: TGTGCCAGCAGCACCCACACTGGGGTCCTGGGAACACTGAAGTATGGCTACACCTTC. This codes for CASSTHTGVLGTLKYGYTF.

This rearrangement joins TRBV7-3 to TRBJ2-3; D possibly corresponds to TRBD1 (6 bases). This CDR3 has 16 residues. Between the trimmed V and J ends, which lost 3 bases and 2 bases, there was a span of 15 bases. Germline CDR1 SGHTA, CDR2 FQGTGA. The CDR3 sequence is CASSLNQGQPTDTQYF. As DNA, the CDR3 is TGTGCCAGCAGCTTGAACCAAGGACAGCCCACAGATACGCAGTATTTT.

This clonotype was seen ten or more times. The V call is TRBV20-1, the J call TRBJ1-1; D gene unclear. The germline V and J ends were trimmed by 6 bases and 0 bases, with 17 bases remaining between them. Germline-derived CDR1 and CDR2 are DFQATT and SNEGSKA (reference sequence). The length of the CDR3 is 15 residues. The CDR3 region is CSAPPEVGVNTEAFF. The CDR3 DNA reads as TGCAGTGCACCCCCTGAGGTTGGGGTGAACACTGAAGCTTTCTTT.

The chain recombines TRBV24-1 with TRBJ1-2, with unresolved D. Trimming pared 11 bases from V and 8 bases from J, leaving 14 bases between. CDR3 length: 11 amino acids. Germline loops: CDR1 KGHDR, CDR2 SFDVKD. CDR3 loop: CASLGGRGYTF. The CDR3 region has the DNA TGTGCCAGCCTAGGTGGGCGGGGCTACACCTTC.

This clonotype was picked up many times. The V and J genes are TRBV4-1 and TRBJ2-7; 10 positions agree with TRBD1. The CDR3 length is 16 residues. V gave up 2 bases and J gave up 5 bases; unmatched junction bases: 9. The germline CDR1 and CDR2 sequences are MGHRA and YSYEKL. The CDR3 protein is CASSQHKGQGSHEQYF. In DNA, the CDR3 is TGCGCCAGCAGCCAACATAAGGGACAGGGGAGTCACGAGCAGTACTTC.

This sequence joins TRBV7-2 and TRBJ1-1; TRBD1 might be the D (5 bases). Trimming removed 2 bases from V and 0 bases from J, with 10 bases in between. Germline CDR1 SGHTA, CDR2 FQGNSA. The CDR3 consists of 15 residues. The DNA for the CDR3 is TGTGCCAGCAGCTTACAGGGCGACCTGAACACTGAAGCTTTCTTT. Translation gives CASSLQGDLNTEAFF.

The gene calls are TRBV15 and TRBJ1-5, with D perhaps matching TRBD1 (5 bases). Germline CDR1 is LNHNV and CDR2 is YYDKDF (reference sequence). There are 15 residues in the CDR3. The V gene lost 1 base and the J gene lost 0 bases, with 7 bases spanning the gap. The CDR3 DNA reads TGTGCCACCAGCAGAGTGAGGGGTAGCAATCAGCCCCAGCATTTT. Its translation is CATSRVRGSNQPQHF.

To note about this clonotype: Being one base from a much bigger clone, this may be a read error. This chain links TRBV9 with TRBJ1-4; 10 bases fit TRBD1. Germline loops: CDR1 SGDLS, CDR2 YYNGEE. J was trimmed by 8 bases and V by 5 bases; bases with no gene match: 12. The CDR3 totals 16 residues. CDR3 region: CASSLSGTGAKEKLFF. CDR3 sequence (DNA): TGTGCCAGCAGTCTCTCCGGGACAGGGGCCAAGGAAAAACTGTTTTTT.

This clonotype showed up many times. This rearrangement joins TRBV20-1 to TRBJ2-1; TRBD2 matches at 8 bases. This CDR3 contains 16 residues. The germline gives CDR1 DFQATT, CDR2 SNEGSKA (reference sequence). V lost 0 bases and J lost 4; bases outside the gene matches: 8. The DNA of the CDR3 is TGCAGTGCTAGAGACCGACTAGCGCTTCTTTACAATGAGCAGTTCTTC. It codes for CSARDRLALLYNEQFF.

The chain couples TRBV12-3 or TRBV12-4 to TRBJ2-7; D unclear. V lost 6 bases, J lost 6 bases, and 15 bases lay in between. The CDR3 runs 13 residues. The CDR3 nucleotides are TGTGCCAGCAGATCGACAAGCGCTCTCGAGCAGTACTTC. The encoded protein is CASRSTSALEQYF.

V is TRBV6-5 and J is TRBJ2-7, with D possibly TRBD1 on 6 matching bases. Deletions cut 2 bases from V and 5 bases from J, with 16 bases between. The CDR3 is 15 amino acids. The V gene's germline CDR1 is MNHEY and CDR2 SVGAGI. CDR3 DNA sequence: TGTGCCAGCAGTTACGCCGTTCAGGGGCGCCACGAGCAGTACTTC. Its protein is CASSYAVQGRHEQYF.